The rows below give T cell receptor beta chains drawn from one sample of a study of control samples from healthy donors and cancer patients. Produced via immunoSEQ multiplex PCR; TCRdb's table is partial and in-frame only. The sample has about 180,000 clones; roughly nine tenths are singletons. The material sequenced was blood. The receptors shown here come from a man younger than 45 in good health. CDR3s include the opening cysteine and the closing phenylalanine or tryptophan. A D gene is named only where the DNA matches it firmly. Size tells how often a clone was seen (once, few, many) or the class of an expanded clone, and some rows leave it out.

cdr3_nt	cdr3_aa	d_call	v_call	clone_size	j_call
TGTGCCAGCACCCCCGGGGGGGGAACCTCTGGAAACACCATATATTTT	CASTPGGGTSGNTIYF	NA	TRBV28	once	TRBJ1-3
TGTGCCAGCAGCCCCACCCGAGCCGGAAGGATGGGCACCGGGGAGCTGTTTTTT	CASSPTRAGRMGTGELFF	NA	TRBV14	once	TRBJ2-2
TGTGCCAGCAGCCAAAGTGTGGGCAGGGATGCCTACGAGCAGTACTTC	CASSQSVGRDAYEQYF	NA	TRBV3-1/TRBV3-2	NA	TRBJ2-7
TGTGCCAGTACTGGATGGCCTGCTGAAGCTTTCTTT	CASTGWPAEAFF	NA	TRBV19	NA	TRBJ1-1
TGTGCCAGCACCCAAGACAGATCCGACGGAAACACCATATATTTT	CASTQDRSDGNTIYF	NA	TRBV28	NA	TRBJ1-3
TGCGCCAGCAGCCAAGGCGGAAAATACGAGCAGTACTTC	CASSQGGKYEQYF	NA	TRBV4-1	NA	TRBJ2-7
TGTGCCAGCAGCTTAGGGTCACTGGGGCTGGGGTACGAGCAGTACTTC	CASSLGSLGLGYEQYF	NA	TRBV11-2	NA	TRBJ2-7
TGTGCCACCAGCATATTCCTCCGGGACACCAGAACTAAGGGTGAAAAACTGTTTTTT	CATSIFLRDTRTKGEKLFF	NA	TRBV15	NA	TRBJ1-4
TGCGCCAGCAGTGACACTTCTCGCACAGATACGCAGTATTTT	CASSDTSRTDTQYF	NA	TRBV10-1	NA	TRBJ2-3
TGTGCCAGCAGTTTAGGGGCCATTCAGGGGATTAATGAAAAACTGTTTTTT	CASSLGAIQGINEKLFF	NA	TRBV27	NA	TRBJ1-4
TGCGCCAGCAGCTCGGGACAGACTAATCAGCCCCAGCATTTT	CASSSGQTNQPQHF	TRBD1	TRBV5-1	NA	TRBJ1-5
TGTGCCAGCCCATGGGAGAGGGGACAGGGTTTTTGCGAGCAGTACTTC	CASPWERGQGFCEQYF	TRBD1	TRBV28	NA	TRBJ2-7
TGTGCCAGCAGTGGGACGCGTGGGATTCAAAAACTGTTTTTT	CASSGTRGIQKLFF	NA	TRBV25-1	NA	TRBJ1-4
TGCGCCACTCAGAGAGGGGGGCCCACAGATACGCAGTATTTT	CATQRGGPTDTQYF	NA	TRBV10-1	NA	TRBJ2-3
TGTGCCAGCAGTTTCAGGGCTGGAAACACCATATATTTT	CASSFRAGNTIYF	NA	TRBV12-3/TRBV12-4	NA	TRBJ1-3
TGTGCCAGCAGCGCGCCGGGGGGTAACGAAGCTTTCTTT	CASSAPGGNEAFF	NA	TRBV9	NA	TRBJ1-1
TGTGCCAGCAGGGGAGACGTAAGAAGCTCCTACGAGCAGTACTTC	CASRGDVRSSYEQYF	NA	TRBV27	NA	TRBJ2-7
TGTGCCAGCAGCTCAGGGTTTGGCTACACCTTC	CASSSGFGYTF	NA	TRBV14	NA	TRBJ1-2
TGTGCCAGTAGAGGAAGGTTGGGACATAATTCACCCCTCCACTTT	CASRGRLGHNSPLHF	NA	TRBV19	NA	TRBJ1-6
TGTGCCAGCAGTTTCCGGACAGGGAAAGGCTATGGCTACACCTTC	CASSFRTGKGYGYTF	TRBD1	TRBV28	NA	TRBJ1-2
TGTGCCAGCAGTGGACAGGGGAATGAGCAGTTCTTC	CASSGQGNEQFF	TRBD1	TRBV6-4	NA	TRBJ2-1
TGTGCCATCAGTGGGGATCTTCTGCTGACAGGGGGCGGGAATGGCTACACCTTC	CAISGDLLLTGGGNGYTF	TRBD1	TRBV10-3	NA	TRBJ1-2
TGTGCCAGCAGCAAGACAGGGGGCAATCAGCCCCAGCATTTT	CASSKTGGNQPQHF	TRBD1	TRBV6-5	NA	TRBJ1-5
TGCGCCAGCGGGGAGGTAGCTAACACCGGGGAGCTGTTTTTT	CASGEVANTGELFF	NA	TRBV10-2	NA	TRBJ2-2
TGTGCCAGCAGCTTAGGCATGGATTCACCCCTCCACTTT	CASSLGMDSPLHF	NA	TRBV11-2	NA	TRBJ1-6
TGCAGTGCTAGTCGATCAGGGGGCTATGGCAAAAACATTCAGTACTTC	CSASRSGGYGKNIQYF	TRBD1	TRBV20-1	few	TRBJ2-4
TGTGCCTGGGCCGTAGGAGATCGTAGCAATCAGCCCCAGCATTTT	CAWAVGDRSNQPQHF	NA	TRBV30	NA	TRBJ1-5
TGTGCCAGCAGCCGGGACGGTGAAGCTTTCTTT	CASSRDGEAFF	NA	TRBV9	NA	TRBJ1-1
TGCGCCAGCAGCCCCCAACCGGGACGGAGAAACGAGCAGTACTTC	CASSPQPGRRNEQYF	NA	TRBV5-1	NA	TRBJ2-7
TGTGCCAGTAGGGGTCGGGGCAATCAGCCCCAGCATTTT	CASRGRGNQPQHF	NA	TRBV19	once	TRBJ1-5
TGTGCCAGCAGCTTGGCGGGGACTAGCGCGTACGAGCAGTACTTC	CASSLAGTSAYEQYF	TRBD2	TRBV5-4	NA	TRBJ2-7
TGTGCCATTTCACGGGGGGGTGGCGACACCGGGGAGCTGTTTTTT	CAISRGGGDTGELFF	TRBD2	TRBV7-9	NA	TRBJ2-2
TGTGCCAGCAGCTACCCGGGGCCCTCCGAGCAGTTCTTC	CASSYPGPSEQFF	NA	TRBV11-2	NA	TRBJ2-1
TGCGCCAGCAGCCCCGCGGGTAGCGGGGGGGCCTTAGATACGCAGTATTTT	CASSPAGSGGALDTQYF	TRBD2	TRBV4-3	NA	TRBJ2-3
TGTGCTGCCCAGGGAACTAACTATGGCTACACCTTC	CAAQGTNYGYTF	NA	TRBV10-3	NA	TRBJ1-2
TGTGCCAGCAGTTACTTCATCGGGGGCAATGAGCAGTTCTTC	CASSYFIGGNEQFF	NA	TRBV6-6	NA	TRBJ2-1
TGTGCCAGCAGTGAAGCCGTCGTGAATAATTCACCCCTCCACTTT	CASSEAVVNNSPLHF	NA	TRBV2	NA	TRBJ1-6
TGTGCCAGCAGCACCGACTACGCGGAAAACACCGGGGAGCTGTTTTTT	CASSTDYAENTGELFF	NA	TRBV21-1	NA	TRBJ2-2
TGTGCCAGCAGCCAATCCCTGAACACTGAAGCTTTCTTT	CASSQSLNTEAFF	NA	TRBV16	NA	TRBJ1-1
TGTGCCAGCAGTTATTCGGGGCTTCCCTTTTATGGCTACACCTTC	CASSYSGLPFYGYTF	NA	TRBV28	NA	TRBJ1-2
TGTGCCAGCAGCTTGGCCAGGGTCTCCTACAATGAGCAGTTCTTC	CASSLARVSYNEQFF	NA	TRBV5-5	NA	TRBJ2-1
TGTGCCAGCAGTGTCGGACTAGCGGGCACAGATACGCAGTATTTT	CASSVGLAGTDTQYF	TRBD2	TRBV2	once	TRBJ2-3
TGTGCCAGCAGCCACGCGCGGTCTGTGGGGCACTATGGCTACACCTTC	CASSHARSVGHYGYTF	NA	TRBV3-1/TRBV3-2	few	TRBJ1-2
TGTGCCAGCGGCCCCCTTAAGGACACCTACGAGCAGTACTTC	CASGPLKDTYEQYF	NA	TRBV27	NA	TRBJ2-7
TGTGCCAGCAATGGACTAGCGGGGGCCTACAATGAGCAGTTCTTC	CASNGLAGAYNEQFF	TRBD2	TRBV2	NA	TRBJ2-1